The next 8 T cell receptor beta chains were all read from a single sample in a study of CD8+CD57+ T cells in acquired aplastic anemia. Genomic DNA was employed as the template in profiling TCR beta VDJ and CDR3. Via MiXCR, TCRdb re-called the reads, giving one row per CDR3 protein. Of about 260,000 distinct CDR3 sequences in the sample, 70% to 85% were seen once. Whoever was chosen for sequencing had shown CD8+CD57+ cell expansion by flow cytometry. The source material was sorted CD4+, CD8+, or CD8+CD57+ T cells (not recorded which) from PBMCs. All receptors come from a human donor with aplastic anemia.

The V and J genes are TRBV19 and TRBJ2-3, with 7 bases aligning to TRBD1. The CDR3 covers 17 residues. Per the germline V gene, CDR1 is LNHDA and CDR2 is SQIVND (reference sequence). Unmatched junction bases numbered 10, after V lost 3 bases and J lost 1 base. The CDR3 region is CASSILRRQGGTDTQYF. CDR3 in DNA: TGTGCCAGTAGTATCTTAAGGAGGCAGGGGGGCACAGATACGCAGTATTTT.

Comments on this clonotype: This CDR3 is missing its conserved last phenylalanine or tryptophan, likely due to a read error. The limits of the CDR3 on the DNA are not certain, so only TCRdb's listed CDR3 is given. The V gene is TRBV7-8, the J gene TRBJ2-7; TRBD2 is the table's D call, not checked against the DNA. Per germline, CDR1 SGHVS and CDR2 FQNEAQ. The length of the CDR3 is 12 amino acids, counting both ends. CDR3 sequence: CASSEGRGEDKL.

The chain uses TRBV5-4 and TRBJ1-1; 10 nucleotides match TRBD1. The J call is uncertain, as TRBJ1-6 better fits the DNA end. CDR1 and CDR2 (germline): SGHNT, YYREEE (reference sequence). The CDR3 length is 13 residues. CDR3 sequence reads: CASRQGADSPLHF. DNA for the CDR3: TGTGCCAGCCGACAGGGGGCGGATTCACCCCTCCACTTT.

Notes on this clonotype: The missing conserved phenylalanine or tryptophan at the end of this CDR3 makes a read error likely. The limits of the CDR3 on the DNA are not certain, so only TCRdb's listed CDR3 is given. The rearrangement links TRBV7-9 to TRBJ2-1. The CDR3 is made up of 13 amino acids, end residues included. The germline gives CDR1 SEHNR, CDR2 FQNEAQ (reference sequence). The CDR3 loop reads CASSLATYGYTFG.

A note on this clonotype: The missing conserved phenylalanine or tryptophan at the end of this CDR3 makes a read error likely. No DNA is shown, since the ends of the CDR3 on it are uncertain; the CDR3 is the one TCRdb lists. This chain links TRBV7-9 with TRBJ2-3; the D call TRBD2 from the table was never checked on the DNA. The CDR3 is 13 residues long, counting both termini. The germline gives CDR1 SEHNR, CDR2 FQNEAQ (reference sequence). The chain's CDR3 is CASREAGSDGQYV.

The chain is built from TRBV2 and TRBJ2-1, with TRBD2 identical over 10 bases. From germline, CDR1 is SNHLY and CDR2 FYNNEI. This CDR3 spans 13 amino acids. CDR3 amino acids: CSSTSGAFNEQFF. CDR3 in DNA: TGTAGTAGCACTAGCGGGGCGTTCAATGAGCAGTTCTTC.

CDR3 nucleotides: TGTGCCAGCAGCGGGGCCCAGGGGGCGAACACTGAAGCTTTCTTT. Residues: CASSGAQGANTEAFF. This chain links TRBV2 with TRBJ2-5; 8 positions match TRBD1. TRBJ1-1 explains the end of the DNA better; the J call may be wrong. The CDR3 runs to 15 residues. CDR1 and CDR2 from the germline V gene are SNHLY and FYNNEI.

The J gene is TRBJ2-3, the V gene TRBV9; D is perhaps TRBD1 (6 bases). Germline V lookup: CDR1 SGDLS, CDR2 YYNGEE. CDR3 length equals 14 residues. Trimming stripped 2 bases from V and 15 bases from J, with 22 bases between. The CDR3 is CASSVSQGPQYFYF. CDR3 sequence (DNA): TGTGCCAGCAGCGTTTCCCAGGGGCCGCAGTATTTTTATTTT.